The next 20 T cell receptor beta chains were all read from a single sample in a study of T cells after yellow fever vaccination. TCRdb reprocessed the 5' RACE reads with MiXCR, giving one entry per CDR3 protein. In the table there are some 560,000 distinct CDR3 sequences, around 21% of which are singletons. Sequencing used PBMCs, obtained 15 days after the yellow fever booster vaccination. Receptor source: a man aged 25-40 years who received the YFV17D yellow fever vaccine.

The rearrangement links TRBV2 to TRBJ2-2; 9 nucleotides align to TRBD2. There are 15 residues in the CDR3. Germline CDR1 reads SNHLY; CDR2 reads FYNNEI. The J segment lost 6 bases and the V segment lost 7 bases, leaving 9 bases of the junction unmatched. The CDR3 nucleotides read TGTGCCAGCAAAGGAGTAGCGGGAGTTCCCGGGGAGCTGTTTTTT. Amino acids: CASKGVAGVPGELFF.

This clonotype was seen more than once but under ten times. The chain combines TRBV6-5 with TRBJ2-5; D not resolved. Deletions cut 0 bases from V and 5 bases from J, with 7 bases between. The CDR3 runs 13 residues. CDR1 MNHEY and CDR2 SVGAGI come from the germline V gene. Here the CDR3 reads CASSYSRRETQYF. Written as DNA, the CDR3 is TGTGCCAGCAGTTACTCGAGAAGGGAGACCCAGTACTTC.

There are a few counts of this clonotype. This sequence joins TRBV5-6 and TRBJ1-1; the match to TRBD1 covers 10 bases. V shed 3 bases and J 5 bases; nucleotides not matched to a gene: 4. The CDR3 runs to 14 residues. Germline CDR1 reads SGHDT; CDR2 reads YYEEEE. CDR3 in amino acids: CASSWTGGGTEAFF. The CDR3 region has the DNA TGTGCCAGCAGCTGGACAGGGGGTGGAACTGAAGCTTTCTTT.

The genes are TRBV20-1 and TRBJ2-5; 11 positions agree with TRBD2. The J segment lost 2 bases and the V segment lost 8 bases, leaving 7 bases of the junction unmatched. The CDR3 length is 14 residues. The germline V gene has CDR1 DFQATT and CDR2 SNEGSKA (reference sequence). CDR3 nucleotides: TGCAGTTTAGAGGCTAGCGGGAGGCAAGAGACCCAGTACTTC. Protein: CSLEASGRQETQYF.

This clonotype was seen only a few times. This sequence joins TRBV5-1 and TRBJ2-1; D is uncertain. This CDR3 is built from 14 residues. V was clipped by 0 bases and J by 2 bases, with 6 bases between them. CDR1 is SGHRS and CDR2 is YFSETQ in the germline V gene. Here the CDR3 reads CASSLASTYNEQFF. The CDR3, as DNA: TGCGCCAGCAGCTTGGCCTCGACCTACAATGAGCAGTTCTTC.

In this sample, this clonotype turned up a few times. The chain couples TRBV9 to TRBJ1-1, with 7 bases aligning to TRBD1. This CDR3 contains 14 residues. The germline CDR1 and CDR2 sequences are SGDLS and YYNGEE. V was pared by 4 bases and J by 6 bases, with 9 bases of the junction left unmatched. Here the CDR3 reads CASSLGQTGPEAFF. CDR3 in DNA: TGTGCCAGCAGCTTGGGACAGACTGGACCTGAAGCTTTCTTT.

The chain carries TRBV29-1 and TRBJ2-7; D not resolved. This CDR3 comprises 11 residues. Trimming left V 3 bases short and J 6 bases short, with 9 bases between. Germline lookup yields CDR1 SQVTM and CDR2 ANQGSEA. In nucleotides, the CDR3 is TGCAGCGTTGACCTGCTTGGCGAGCAGTACTTC. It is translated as CSVDLLGEQYF.

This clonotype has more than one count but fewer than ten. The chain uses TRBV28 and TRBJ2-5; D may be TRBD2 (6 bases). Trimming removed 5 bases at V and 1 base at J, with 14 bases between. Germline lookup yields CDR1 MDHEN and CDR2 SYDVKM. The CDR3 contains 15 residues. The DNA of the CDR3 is TGTGCCAGCAGTGGACGGAGGGCCACCCAAGAGACCCAGTACTTC. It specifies CASSGRRATQETQYF.

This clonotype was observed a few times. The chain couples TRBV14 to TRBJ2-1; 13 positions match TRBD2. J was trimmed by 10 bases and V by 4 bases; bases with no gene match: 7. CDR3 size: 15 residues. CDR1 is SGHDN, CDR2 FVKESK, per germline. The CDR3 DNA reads TGTGCCAGCAGCCCCCGACTAGCGGGAGGAGCGGAGCAGTTCTTC. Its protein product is CASSPRLAGGAEQFF. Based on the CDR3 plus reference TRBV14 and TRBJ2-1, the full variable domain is EAGVTQFPSHSVIEKGQTVTLRCDPISGHDNLYWYRRVMGKEIKFLLHFVKESKQDESGMPNNRFLAERTGGTYSTLKVQPAELEDSGVYFCASSPRLAGGAEQFFGPGTRLTVL.

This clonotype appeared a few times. The CDR3: CASSHQGQGRTYEQYF. DNA for the CDR3: TGTGCCAGCAGCCACCAGGGACAGGGGAGGACCTACGAGCAGTACTTC. The rearrangement uses TRBV5-6 and TRBJ2-7; 10 bases fit TRBD1. The CDR3 covers 16 residues. V lost 4 bases to trimming and J lost 2 bases; unmatched junction nucleotides: 9. Germline CDR1 SGHDT, CDR2 YYEEEE.

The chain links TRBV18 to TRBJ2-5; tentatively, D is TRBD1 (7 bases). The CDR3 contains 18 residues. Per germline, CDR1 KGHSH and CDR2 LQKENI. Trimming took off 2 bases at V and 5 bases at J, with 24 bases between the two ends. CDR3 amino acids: CASSPFGPTPTGRETQYF. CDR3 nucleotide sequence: TGTGCCAGCTCACCATTCGGCCCAACCCCGACAGGGAGGGAGACCCAGTACTTC.

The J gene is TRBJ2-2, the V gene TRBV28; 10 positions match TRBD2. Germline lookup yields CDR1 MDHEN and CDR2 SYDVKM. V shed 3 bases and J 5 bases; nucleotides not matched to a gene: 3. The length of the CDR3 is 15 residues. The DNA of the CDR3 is TGTGCCAGCAGTTTGACTAGCGGGTCGACCGGGGAGCTGTTTTTT. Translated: CASSLTSGSTGELFF. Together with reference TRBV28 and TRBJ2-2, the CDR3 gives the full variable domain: DVKVTQSSRYLVKRTGEKVFLECVQDMDHENMFWYRQDPGLGLRLIYFSYDVKMKEKGDIPEGYSVSREKKERFSLILESASTNQTSMYLCASSLTSGSTGELFFGEGSRLTVL.

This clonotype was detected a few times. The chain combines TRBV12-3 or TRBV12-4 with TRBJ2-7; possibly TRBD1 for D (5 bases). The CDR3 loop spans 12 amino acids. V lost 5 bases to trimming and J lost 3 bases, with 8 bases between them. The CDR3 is CASSQGNYEQYF. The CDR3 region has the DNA TGTGCCAGCAGTCAGGGAAACTACGAGCAGTACTTC.

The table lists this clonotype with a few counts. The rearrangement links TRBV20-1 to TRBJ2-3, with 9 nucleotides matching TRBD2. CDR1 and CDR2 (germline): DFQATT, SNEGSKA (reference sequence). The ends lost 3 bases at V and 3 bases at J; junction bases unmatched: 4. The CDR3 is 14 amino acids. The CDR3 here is CSASSGSRTDTQYF. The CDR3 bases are TGCAGTGCTAGTAGCGGGAGTAGAACAGATACGCAGTATTTT.

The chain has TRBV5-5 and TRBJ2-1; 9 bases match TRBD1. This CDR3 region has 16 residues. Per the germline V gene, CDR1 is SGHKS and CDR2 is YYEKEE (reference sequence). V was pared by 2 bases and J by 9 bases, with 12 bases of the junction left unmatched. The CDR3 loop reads CASSFFAGQGSAEQFF. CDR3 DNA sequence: TGTGCCAGCAGCTTCTTTGCGGGACAGGGTTCAGCTGAGCAGTTCTTC.

The DNA of the CDR3 is TGTGCCAGCTCTCCCCAAGGGGCGGGAGATACGCAGTATTTT. Amino acid sequence: CASSPQGAGDTQYF. The V call is TRBV18, the J call TRBJ2-3; TRBD1 or TRBD2 may be the D gene (5 bases each). Germline V CDR1 and CDR2: KGHSH, LQKENI. Trimming took off 6 bases at V and 5 bases at J, with 15 bases between the two ends. This CDR3 is built from 14 residues.

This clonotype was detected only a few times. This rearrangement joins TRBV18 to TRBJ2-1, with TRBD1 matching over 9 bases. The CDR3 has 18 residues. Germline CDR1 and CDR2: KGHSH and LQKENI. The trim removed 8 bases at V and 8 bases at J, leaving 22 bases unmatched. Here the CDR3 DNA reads TGTGCCAGCGAACCGACCGACAACATAGGGACAGGGAGCGATGAGCAGTTCTTC. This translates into CASEPTDNIGTGSDEQFF. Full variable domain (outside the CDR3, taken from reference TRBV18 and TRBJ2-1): NAGVMQNPRHLVRRRGQEARLRCSPMKGHSHVYWYRQLPEEGLKFMVYLQKENIIDESGMPKERFSAEFPKEGPSILRIQQVVRGDSAAYFCASEPTDNIGTGSDEQFFGPGTRLTVL.

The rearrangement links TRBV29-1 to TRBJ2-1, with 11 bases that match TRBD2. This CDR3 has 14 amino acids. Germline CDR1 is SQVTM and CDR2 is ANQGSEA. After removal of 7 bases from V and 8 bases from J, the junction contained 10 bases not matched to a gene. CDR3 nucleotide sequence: TGCAGCGCCTCCCTAGCGGGAGGAGGATATGAGCAGTTCTTC. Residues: CSASLAGGGYEQFF.

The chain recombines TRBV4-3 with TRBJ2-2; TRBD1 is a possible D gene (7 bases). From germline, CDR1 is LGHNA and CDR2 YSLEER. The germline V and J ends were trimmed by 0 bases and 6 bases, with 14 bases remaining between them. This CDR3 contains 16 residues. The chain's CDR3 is CASSQDLARGAGELFF. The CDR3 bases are TGCGCCAGCAGCCAAGATTTGGCCAGGGGGGCCGGGGAGCTGTTTTTT.

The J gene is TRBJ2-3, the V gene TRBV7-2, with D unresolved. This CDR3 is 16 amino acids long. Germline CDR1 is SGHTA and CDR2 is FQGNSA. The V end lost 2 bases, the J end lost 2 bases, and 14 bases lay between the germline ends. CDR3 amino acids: CASSLTRLPSTDTQYF. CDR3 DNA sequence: TGTGCCAGCAGCTTAACTCGACTCCCATCCACAGATACGCAGTATTTT.